Sequencing of this TCR beta chain was carried out in a study of T cell changes during pregnancy in multiple sclerosis. V shed 8 bases and J 5 bases; nucleotides not matched to a gene: 4. This CDR3 has 12 residues. Germline lookup yields CDR1 SNHLY and CDR2 FYNNEI. Sequenced by immunoSEQ multiplex PCR; TCRdb stores in-frame clones only, minus some. The table shows 30,000 to 35,000 clones, with 90% occurring only once. V and J are TRBV2 and TRBJ2-5, with 8 bases aligning to TRBD1. This sequence was found in a female donor in good health, enrolled as a control in a pregnancy study. The specimen was CD4+ T cells from peripheral blood mononuclear cells, collected in the third trimester of pregnancy. The CDR3 sequence is CASGQGRETQYF. Here the CDR3 DNA reads TGTGCCAGCGGACAGGGTAGGGAGACCCAGTACTTC.